What follows describes a single T cell receptor beta chain. Authors' analysis steps: Amplification with reference gene primers provided the estimates of nucleated cell counts. The table came from immunoSEQ multiplex PCR; TCRdb's copy has only in-frame clones and leaves some out. That table supplies the V and J calls and clone size; D and trimming were determined from the DNA. The sample has a few hundred thousand clones; 88% are singletons. This entry is derived from a study of blood T cell repertoires in COVID-19. Study-level information: Whether acute or convalescent, the COVID-19 samples came from the United States, Italy and Spain. Sources were T cells, B-cell-depleted T cells, or PBMCs; the material itself was cDNA or gDNA.

Seattle enrolled patients during active infection and tracked them longitudinally. With 3 bases removed from V and 0 bases from J, the gap between germline ends came to 10 bases. CDR1 and CDR2 from the germline V gene are LNHNV and YYDKDF (reference sequence). This CDR3 is 15 amino acids long. This TCR was sampled from a woman aged 30 to 39 with COVID-19, enrolled during active disease. Sample: peripheral blood. V and J are TRBV15 and TRBJ2-3; D is possibly TRBD1 (6 bases). The chain's CDR3 is CATSRRQESTDTQYF. DNA for the CDR3: TGTGCCACCAGCAGGAGACAGGAAAGCACAGATACGCAGTATTTT.